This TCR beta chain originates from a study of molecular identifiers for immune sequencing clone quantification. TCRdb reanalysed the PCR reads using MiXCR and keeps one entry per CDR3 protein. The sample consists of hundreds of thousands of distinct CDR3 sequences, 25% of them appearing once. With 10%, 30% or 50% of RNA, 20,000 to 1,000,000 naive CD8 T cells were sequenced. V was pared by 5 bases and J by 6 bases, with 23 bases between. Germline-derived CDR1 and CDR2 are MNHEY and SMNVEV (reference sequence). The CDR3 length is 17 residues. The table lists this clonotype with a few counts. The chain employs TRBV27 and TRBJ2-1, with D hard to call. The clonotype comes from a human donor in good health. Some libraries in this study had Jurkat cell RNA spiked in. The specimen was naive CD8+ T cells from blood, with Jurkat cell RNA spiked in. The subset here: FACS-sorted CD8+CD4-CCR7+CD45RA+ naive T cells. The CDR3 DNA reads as TGTGCCAGCAGTCCCAGCCTAGGGTTCGCCACTTCCAATGAGCAGTTCTTC. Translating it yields CASSPSLGFATSNEQFF.